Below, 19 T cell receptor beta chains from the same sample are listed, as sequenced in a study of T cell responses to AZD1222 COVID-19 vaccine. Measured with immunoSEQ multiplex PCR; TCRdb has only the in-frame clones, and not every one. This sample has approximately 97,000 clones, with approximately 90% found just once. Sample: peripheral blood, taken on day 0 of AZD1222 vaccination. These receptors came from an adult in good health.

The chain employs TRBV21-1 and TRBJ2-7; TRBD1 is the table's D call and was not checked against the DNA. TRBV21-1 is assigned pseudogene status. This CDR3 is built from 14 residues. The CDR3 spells CASTSGTITYEQYF. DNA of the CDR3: TGTGCCAGCACCTCCGGGACAATAACCTACGAGCAGTACTTC.

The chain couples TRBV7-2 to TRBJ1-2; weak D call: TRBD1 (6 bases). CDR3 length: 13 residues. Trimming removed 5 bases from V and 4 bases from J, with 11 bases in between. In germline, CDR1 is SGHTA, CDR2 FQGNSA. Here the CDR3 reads CASSATGSYGYTF. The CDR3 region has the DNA TGTGCCAGCAGCGCCACAGGGAGCTATGGCTACACCTTC.

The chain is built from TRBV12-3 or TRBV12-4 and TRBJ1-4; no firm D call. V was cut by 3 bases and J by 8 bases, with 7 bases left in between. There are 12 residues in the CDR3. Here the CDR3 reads CASSLEIEKLFF. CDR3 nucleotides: TGTGCCAGCAGTTTGGAAATCGAAAAACTGTTTTTT.

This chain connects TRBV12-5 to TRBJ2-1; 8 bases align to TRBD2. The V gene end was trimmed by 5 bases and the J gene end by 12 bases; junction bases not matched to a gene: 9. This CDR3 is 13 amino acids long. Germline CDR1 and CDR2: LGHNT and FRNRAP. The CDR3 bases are TGTGCTAGTGGTCCCCCGGGGGGGCCGGTGCAGTTCTTC. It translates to CASGPPGGPVQFF. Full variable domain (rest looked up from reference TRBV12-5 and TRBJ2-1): DARVTQTPRHKVTEMGQEVTMRCQPILGHNTVFWYRQTMMQGLELLAYFRNRAPLDDSGMPKDRFSAEMPDATLATLKIQPSEPRDSAVYFCASGPPGGPVQFFGPGTRLTVL.

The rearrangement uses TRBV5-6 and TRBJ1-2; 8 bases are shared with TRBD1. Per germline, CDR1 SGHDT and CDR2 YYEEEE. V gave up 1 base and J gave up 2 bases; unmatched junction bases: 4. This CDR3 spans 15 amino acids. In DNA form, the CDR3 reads TGTGCCAGCAGCTTGCCAGCAGGGGGCAACTATGGCTACACCTTC. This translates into CASSLPAGGNYGYTF.

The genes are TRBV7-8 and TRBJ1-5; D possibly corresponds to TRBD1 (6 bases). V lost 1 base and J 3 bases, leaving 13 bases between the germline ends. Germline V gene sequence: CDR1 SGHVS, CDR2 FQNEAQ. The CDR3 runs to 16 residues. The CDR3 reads CASSLGGAGDNQPQHF. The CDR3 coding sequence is TGTGCCAGCAGCTTAGGGGGGGCAGGGGACAATCAGCCCCAGCATTTT.

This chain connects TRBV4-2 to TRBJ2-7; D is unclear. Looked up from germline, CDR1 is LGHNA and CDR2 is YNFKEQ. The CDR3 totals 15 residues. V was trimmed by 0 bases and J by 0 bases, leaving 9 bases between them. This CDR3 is CASSQDPDSSYEQYF. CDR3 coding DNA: TGTGCCAGCAGCCAAGATCCTGATAGCTCCTACGAGCAGTACTTC.

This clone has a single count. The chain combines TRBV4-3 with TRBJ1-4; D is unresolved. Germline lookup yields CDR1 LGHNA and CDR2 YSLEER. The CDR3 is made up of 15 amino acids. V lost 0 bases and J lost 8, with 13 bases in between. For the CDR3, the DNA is TGCGCCAGCAGCCAAGATCGGGCAGTCCGGGAAAAACTGTTTTTT. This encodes CASSQDRAVREKLFF.

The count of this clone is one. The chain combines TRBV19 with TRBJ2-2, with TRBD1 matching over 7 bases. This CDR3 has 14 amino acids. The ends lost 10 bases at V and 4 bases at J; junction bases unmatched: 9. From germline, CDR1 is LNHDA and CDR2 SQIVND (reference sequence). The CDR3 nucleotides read TGTGCCATCATGGGAACAGGGGTCACCGGGGAGCTGTTTTTT. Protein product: CAIMGTGVTGELFF.

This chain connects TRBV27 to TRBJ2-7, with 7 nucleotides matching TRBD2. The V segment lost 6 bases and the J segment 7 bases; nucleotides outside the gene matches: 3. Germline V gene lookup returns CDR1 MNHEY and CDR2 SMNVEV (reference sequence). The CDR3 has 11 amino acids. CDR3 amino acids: CASSHGGEQYF. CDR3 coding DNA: TGTGCCAGCAGCCACGGGGGGGAGCAGTACTTC.

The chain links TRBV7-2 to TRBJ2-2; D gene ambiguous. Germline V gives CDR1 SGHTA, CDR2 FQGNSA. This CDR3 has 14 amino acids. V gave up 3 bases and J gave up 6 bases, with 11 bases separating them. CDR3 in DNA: TGTGCCAGCAGCTTGGTCCTGGTGTCCGGGGAGCTGTTTTTT. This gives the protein CASSLVLVSGELFF.

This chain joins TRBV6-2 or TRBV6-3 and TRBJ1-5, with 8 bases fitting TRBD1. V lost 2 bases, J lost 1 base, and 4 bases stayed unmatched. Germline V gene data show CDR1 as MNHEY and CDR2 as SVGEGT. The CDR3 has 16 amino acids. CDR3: CASSYQGAMSNQPQHF. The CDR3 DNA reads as TGTGCCAGCAGTTACCAGGGGGCGATGAGCAATCAGCCCCAGCATTTT.

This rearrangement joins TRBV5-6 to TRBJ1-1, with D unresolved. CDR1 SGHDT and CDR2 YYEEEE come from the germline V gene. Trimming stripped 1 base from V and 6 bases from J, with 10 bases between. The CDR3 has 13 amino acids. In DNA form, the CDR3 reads TGTGCCAGCAGCTTGCTGGGAGGGTCTGAAGCTTTCTTT. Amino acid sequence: CASSLLGGSEAFF.

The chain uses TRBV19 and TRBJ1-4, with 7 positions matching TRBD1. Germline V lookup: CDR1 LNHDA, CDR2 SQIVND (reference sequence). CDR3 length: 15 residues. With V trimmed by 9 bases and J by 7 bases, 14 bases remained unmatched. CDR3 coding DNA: TGTGCCAGCCGGACCCTCGGTCAGGGGGGTGAAAAACTGTTTTTT. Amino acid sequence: CASRTLGQGGEKLFF.

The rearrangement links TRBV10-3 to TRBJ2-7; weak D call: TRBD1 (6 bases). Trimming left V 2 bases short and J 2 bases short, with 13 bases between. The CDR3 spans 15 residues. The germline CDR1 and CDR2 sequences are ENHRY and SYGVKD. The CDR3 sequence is CAISETSGATYEQYF. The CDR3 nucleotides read TGTGCCATCAGTGAGACCTCAGGGGCCACCTACGAGCAGTACTTC.

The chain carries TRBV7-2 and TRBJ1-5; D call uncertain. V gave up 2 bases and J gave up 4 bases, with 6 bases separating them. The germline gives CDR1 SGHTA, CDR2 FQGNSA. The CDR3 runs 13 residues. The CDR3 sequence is CASSLRGNQPQHF. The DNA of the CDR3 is TGTGCCAGCAGCTTACGCGGGAATCAGCCCCAGCATTTT.

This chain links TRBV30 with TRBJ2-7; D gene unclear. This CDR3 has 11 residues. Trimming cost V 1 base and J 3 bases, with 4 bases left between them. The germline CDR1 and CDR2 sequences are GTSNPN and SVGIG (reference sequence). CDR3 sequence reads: CAWSDRYEQYF. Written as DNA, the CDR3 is TGTGCCTGGAGTGACCGCTACGAGCAGTACTTC.

The CDR3 sequence: CASNPTGTGGYEQYF. Written as DNA, the CDR3 is TGTGCCAGCAACCCTACCGGGACAGGGGGCTACGAGCAGTACTTC. V usage is TRBV6-5 and J usage is TRBJ2-7; 11 nucleotides match TRBD1. Germline V gene lookup returns CDR1 MNHEY and CDR2 SVGAGI. CDR3 size: 15 residues. Trimming at V came to 7 bases and at J to 3 bases, leaving 8 bases not matched to a gene.

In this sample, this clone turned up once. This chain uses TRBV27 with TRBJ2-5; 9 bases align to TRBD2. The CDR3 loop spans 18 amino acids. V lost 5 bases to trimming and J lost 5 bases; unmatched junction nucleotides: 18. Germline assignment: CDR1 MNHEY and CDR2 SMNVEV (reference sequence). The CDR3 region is CASSPIAQASGDRETQYF. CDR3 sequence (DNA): TGTGCCAGCAGTCCTATAGCGCAGGCTAGCGGGGACCGGGAGACCCAGTACTTC.